These T cell receptor beta chains were read from a single sample in a study of cytomegalovirus exposure and HLA in healthy donors. Clones were sequenced by immunoSEQ multiplex PCR, and TCRdb holds only the in-frame ones, with some missing. The repertoire has under 250,000 clones, 65% to 90% of them found once; the top ten carry about 2.3%. Sequencing was done on a sample of PBMCs. These receptors all come from a woman between 50 and 59 years old in good health and CMV-seronegative. The CDR3 runs from the conserved cysteine through the conserved F or W. The order of the fields is J gene, V gene, clone size, D gene, CDR3 DNA, CDR3 protein. A D gene is named only where the DNA matches it firmly. Size tells how often a clone was seen (once, few, many) or the class of an expanded clone, and some rows leave it out.

TRBJ2-7 | TRBV15 | . | . | TGTGCCACCAGCAGAGGTTTAAGTCCGGGCGAGCAGTACTTC | CATSRGLSPGEQYF
TRBJ2-6 | TRBV28 | . | . | TGTGCCAGCAATCTTTCTGGGGCCAACGTCCTGACTTTC | CASNLSGANVLTF
TRBJ2-5 | TRBV11-2 | . | TRBD1 | TGTGCCAGCAGTACCGGGACAGGGGGGGAGACCCAGTACTTC | CASSTGTGGETQYF
TRBJ2-5 | TRBV7-2 | . | . | TGTGCCAGCAGCTTAGTTGACTGGGGAAAGGGAGAAGAGACCCAGTACTTC | CASSLVDWGKGEETQYF
TRBJ2-5 | TRBV6-9 | . | . | TGTGCCAGCAGTTATAAAGGGGCCGGCACCCAAGAGACCCAGTACTTC | CASSYKGAGTQETQYF
TRBJ1-5 | TRBV27 | once | . | TGTGCCAGCAGTTTAGGACCCAGCGGAGATCAGCCCCAGCATTTT | CASSLGPSGDQPQHF
TRBJ2-5 | TRBV5-1 | few | TRBD2 | TGCGCCAGCAGCAGCGGGAGGAGTAATCGAGAGACCCAGTACTTC | CASSSGRSNRETQYF
TRBJ2-5 | TRBV27 | . | . | TGTGCCAGCAGTAGGGGGGGGGAGACCCAGTACTTC | CASSRGGETQYF
TRBJ1-5 | TRBV28 | . | . | TGTGCCAGCAGTTTCCAGACCGCAAACATTATAGGGGCCCAGCATTTT | CASSFQTANIIGAQHF
TRBJ1-1 | TRBV28 | . | TRBD1 | TGTGCCACCAGGGGGGACACGAAAGCTTTCTTT | CATRGDTKAFF
TRBJ2-3 | TRBV7-2 | . | TRBD2 | TGTGCCAGCAGCCTCGGGACTAGCCCGACAGATACGCAGTATTTT | CASSLGTSPTDTQYF
TRBJ2-5 | TRBV7-9 | . | TRBD2 | TGTGCCAGCAGTCGGACTAGCGGTACAGAGACCCAGTACTTC | CASSRTSGTETQYF
TRBJ2-6 | TRBV5-1 | once | . | TGCGCCAGCAGCTTGTTTAGGCGGCGGGCTGGGGCCAACGTCCTGACTTTC | CASSLFRRRAGANVLTF
TRBJ2-7 | TRBV18 | once | TRBD1 | TGTGCCAGCTCACCCTTGGGGACAGGTGCCTACGAGCAGTACTTC | CASSPLGTGAYEQYF
TRBJ2-7 | TRBV27 | . | TRBD1 | TGTGCCAGCAGTTTTAACAGGGGTGGGGTTTACGAGCAGTACTTC | CASSFNRGGVYEQYF
TRBJ1-5 | TRBV18 | once | TRBD1 | TGTGCCAGCTCACCGGGACAGGGAGAACAGCCCCAGCATTTT | CASSPGQGEQPQHF
TRBJ1-5 | TRBV5-6 | . | TRBD1 | TGTGCCAGCAGCTTGGCTGGCAGGGGGCCGGATCAGCCCCAGCATTTT | CASSLAGRGPDQPQHF
TRBJ2-2 | TRBV28 | . | . | TGTGCCAGCCGACAACCCACCGGGGAGCTGTTTTTT | CASRQPTGELFF
TRBJ2-1 | TRBV6-1 | . | TRBD1 | TGTGCCAGCAGTGACGGGGACAGGGACTACAATGAGCAGTTCTTC | CASSDGDRDYNEQFF
TRBJ2-1 | TRBV5-1 | . | . | TGCGCCAGCAGCTCCCAATTCGAGCAGTTCTTC | CASSSQFEQFF
TRBJ2-2 | TRBV6-5 | few | . | TGTGCCAGCAGTTCTCCCCCCACCGGGGAGCTGTTTTTT | CASSSPPTGELFF
TRBJ1-2 | TRBV28 | . | . | TGTGCCAGCAGTTTATTTGGAGGCTATGGCTACACCTTC | CASSLFGGYGYTF
TRBJ1-3 | TRBV9 | once | . | TGTGCCAGCAGCCCTCCGGGACAAGGAAACACCATATATTTT | CASSPPGQGNTIYF
TRBJ2-1 | TRBV5-1 | few | TRBD1 | TGCGCCAGCCATCAAACAGGGGGCCGGAACAATGAGCAGTTCTTC | CASHQTGGRNNEQFF
TRBJ1-2 | TRBV28 | . | TRBD1 | TGTGCCAGCAGCCACGGACAGGCCAGGAACTTATATGGCTACACCTTC | CASSHGQARNLYGYTF
TRBJ2-7 | TRBV5-1 | . | . | TGCGCCAGCAGCCCTACTCAAGACTACGAGCAGTACTTC | CASSPTQDYEQYF
TRBJ2-7 | TRBV21-1 | . | . | TGTGCCAGCAGCAAAGCCCTCGGGAGGCGGTACGAGCAGTACTTC | CASSKALGRRYEQYF
TRBJ1-4 | TRBV5-8 | . | TRBD1 | TGTGCCAGCAGCTTGGGTCATCAGGGGGTGAATGAAAAACTGTTTTTT | CASSLGHQGVNEKLFF
TRBJ2-3 | TRBV5-6 | . | . | TGTGCCAGTCGGGGCAGGGGAAAAACAGATACGCAGTATTTT | CASRGRGKTDTQYF
TRBJ2-4 | TRBV4-2 | once | . | TGTGCCAGCAGCCCCGGAGGGTTGCGGGCCAAAAACATTCAGTACTTC | CASSPGGLRAKNIQYF
TRBJ1-5 | TRBV27 | . | TRBD1 | TGTGCCAGCAGTCCCAGGGGGCAGCCCCAGCATTTT | CASSPRGQPQHF
TRBJ2-3 | TRBV2 | . | . | TGTGCCAGCAGGGGCGGGACGGGTAGCACAGATACGCAGTATTTT | CASRGGTGSTDTQYF
TRBJ1-5 | TRBV11-2 | . | . | TGTGCCAGCAGCCAGGGGTCAGGCAATCAGCCCCAGCATTTT | CASSQGSGNQPQHF
TRBJ2-7 | TRBV6-5 | . | TRBD1 | TGTGCCAGCAAGGGGGCGGCCAACTCCTACGAGCAGTACTTC | CASKGAANSYEQYF
TRBJ1-5 | TRBV6-1 | . | . | TGTGCCAGCGGTGCGGTTTACAGCAATCAGCCCCAGCATTTT | CASGAVYSNQPQHF
TRBJ2-5 | TRBV18 | . | . | TGTGCCAGCTCACCACAGGGCGGGGAGACCCAGTACTTC | CASSPQGGETQYF